Shown below are 12 T cell receptor beta chains from a single sample sequenced in a study of blood T cell repertoires in COVID-19. TCRdb's table, derived via immunoSEQ multiplex PCR, lists solely in-frame clones and lacks some. The sample has 150,000 to 170,000 clones, about 89% seen once; the top ten hold 0.55%. Sequenced input: peripheral blood. The receptor source for this set is a man aged 50-59 years with acute or convalescent COVID-19.

The V and J genes are TRBV27 and TRBJ1-5; maybe TRBD1 (6 bases). The ends were cut back, 2 bases at V and 6 bases at J, with 11 bases in the middle. CDR1 is MNHEY, CDR2 SMNVEV, per germline (reference sequence). The CDR3 sequence is 14 residues long. For the CDR3, the DNA is TGTGCCAGCAGTTTAGGGGGCGCAGGTCAGCCCCAGCATTTT. Its translation is CASSLGGAGQPQHF.

In this sample, this clone turned up a few times. As DNA, the CDR3 is TGCGCCCTTCCGGACAGGGGCCTCAATGAGCAGTTCTTC. Encoded protein: CALPDRGLNEQFF. The chain recombines TRBV23-1 with TRBJ2-1; TRBD1 agrees at 9 bases. TRBV23-1 is an ORF, with its function uncertain. The CDR3 has 13 amino acids. Trimming at V came to 11 bases and at J to 6 bases, leaving 8 bases not matched to a gene.

The chain employs TRBV7-6 and TRBJ1-5; D unresolved. The CDR3 length is 16 residues. Deletions cut 3 bases from V and 0 bases from J, with 12 bases between. Germline V lookup: CDR1 SGHVS, CDR2 FNYEAQ. The CDR3 DNA sequence: TGTGCCAGCAGCTTTTTGGGCTTTCATAGCAATCAGCCCCAGCATTTT. Translation: CASSFLGFHSNQPQHF.

The V and J genes are TRBV7-9 and TRBJ2-2; D is undetermined. This CDR3 contains 14 residues. The ends were cut back, 1 base at V and 1 base at J, with 4 bases in the middle. Germline values: CDR1 SEHNR, CDR2 FQNEAQ (reference sequence). In DNA, the CDR3 is TGTGCCAGCAGCTTAGTCAAGAACACCGGGGAGCTGTTTTTT. This gives the protein CASSLVKNTGELFF.

The chain couples TRBV29-1 to TRBJ2-1; D perhaps matches TRBD2 (5 bases). Germline V gives CDR1 SQVTM, CDR2 ANQGSEA. V lost 3 bases and J 11 bases, leaving 14 bases between the germline ends. The CDR3 contains 12 residues. The CDR3 DNA follows: TGCAGCGTTGAGGGGAACCGGGAACAGCAGTTCTTC. Translating it yields CSVEGNREQQFF.

The chain recombines TRBV7-6 with TRBJ2-2, with D possibly TRBD2 on 6 matching bases. CDR1 and CDR2 from the germline V gene are SGHVS and FNYEAQ. The CDR3 spans 13 residues. Trimming cost V 1 base and J 6 bases, with 6 bases left between them. Here the CDR3 DNA reads TGTGCCAGCAGCTTAGGGGGGGCCGGGGAGCTGTTTTTT. This translates into CASSLGGAGELFF.

The chain has TRBV5-1 and TRBJ1-3; D ambiguous. The CDR3 spans 15 residues. Germline V gene sequence: CDR1 SGHRS, CDR2 YFSETQ. The germline V and J ends were trimmed by 0 bases and 4 bases, with 11 bases remaining between them. The CDR3 nucleotides are TGCGCCAGCAGCTTGGCCGGGGAAGGAGGAAACACCATATATTTT. This sequence encodes CASSLAGEGGNTIYF.

The genes are TRBV3-1 (or the pseudogene TRBV3-2) and TRBJ2-7; D not certain. Germline CDR1 reads LGHDT; CDR2 reads YNNKEL (reference sequence). V was cut by 4 bases and J by 0 bases, with 10 bases left in between. CDR3 length: 14 amino acids. The CDR3 bases are TGTGCCAGCAGCCCATCACTAAGCTCCTACGAGCAGTACGTC. Translated, it gives CASSPSLSSYEQYV.

The rearrangement joins TRBV19 to TRBJ1-6, with TRBD1 matching 10 bases. The CDR3 runs 15 residues. V dropped 6 bases and J dropped 11; count of bases not matched to a gene: 10. From germline, CDR1 is LNHDA and CDR2 SQIVND (reference sequence). The CDR3, as DNA: TGTGCCAGTAGAAACTACCGGGACAGGGGAGCACCCCTCCACTTT. It yields the protein CASRNYRDRGAPLHF.

The chain links TRBV6-2 or TRBV6-3 to TRBJ2-1; D is perhaps TRBD2 (7 bases). Germline CDR1 and CDR2: MNHEY and SVGEGT. V was pared by 2 bases and J by 4 bases, with 12 bases between. The CDR3 consists of 15 residues. CDR3 in amino acids: CASSYLGGAYNEQFF. CDR3 nucleotides: TGTGCCAGCAGTTACCTGGGGGGGGCTTACAATGAGCAGTTCTTC.

This clone was counted a few times. The chain couples TRBV28 to TRBJ1-1; TRBD1 is a possible D gene (5 bases). This CDR3 is built from 15 residues. V gave up 5 bases and J gave up 0 bases, with 13 bases separating them. Germline V lookup: CDR1 MDHEN, CDR2 SYDVKM. The CDR3 nucleotides are TGTGCCAGCAGTCGCCCACAGGTCATGAACACTGAAGCTTTCTTT. Its translation is CASSRPQVMNTEAFF.

The J gene is TRBJ2-1, the V gene TRBV6-5; TRBD1 aligns across 7 bases. After removal of 2 bases from V and 2 bases from J, the junction contained 6 bases not matched to a gene. The CDR3 contains 16 residues. The germline V gene has CDR1 MNHEY and CDR2 SVGAGI. The CDR3 region is CASSYGRGGPYNEQFF. CDR3 DNA sequence: TGTGCCAGCAGTTACGGGCGAGGGGGCCCCTACAATGAGCAGTTCTTC.